What follows are 30 T cell receptor beta chains derived from one specimen sequenced in a study of cytomegalovirus exposure and HLA in healthy donors. The PCR made use of 60 Vbeta and 13 Jbeta primers. Method: immunoSEQ multiplex PCR; TCRdb's copy keeps in-frame clones and lacks some. Of about 88,000 clones in the sample, approximately 77% were seen once. Sequenced sample: PBMCs. These receptors originate from a woman in her forties in good health and CMV-seronegative.

This chain links TRBV9 with TRBJ2-1; 13 nucleotides line up with TRBD2. Unmatched junction bases numbered 5, after V lost 3 bases and J lost 5 bases. The CDR3 totals 16 residues. Germline loops: CDR1 SGDLS, CDR2 YYNGEE. The CDR3 spells CASSGGTSGAHNEQFF. In DNA form, the CDR3 reads TGTGCCAGCAGCGGGGGGACTAGCGGGGCCCACAATGAGCAGTTCTTC.

This clone was counted between two and nine times. The gene calls are TRBV18 and TRBJ2-2, with D possibly TRBD1 on 7 matching bases. Germline V gives CDR1 KGHSH, CDR2 LQKENI. This CDR3 is 16 amino acids long. Between the trimmed V and J ends, which lost 4 bases and 6 bases, there was a span of 18 bases. Here the CDR3 reads CASSLPRDRGAGELFF. The CDR3 DNA reads TGTGCCAGCTCACTACCGCGGGACAGAGGGGCCGGGGAGCTGTTTTTT.

The CDR3 nucleotides are TGTGCCAGCAGGGAGAGACAGGGAGGAACCGGGGAGCTGTTTTTT. This codes for CASRERQGGTGELFF. This rearrangement joins TRBV7-2 to TRBJ2-2, with D perhaps TRBD1 (7 bases). V gave up 6 bases and J gave up 5 bases, with 16 bases separating them. In germline, CDR1 is SGHTA, CDR2 FQGNSA. The CDR3 is 15 amino acids.

The chain has TRBV6-1 and TRBJ2-7; TRBD1 aligns across 8 bases. V lost 5 bases to trimming and J lost 7 bases; unmatched junction nucleotides: 13. Germline CDR1 reads MNHNS; CDR2 reads SASEGT. The CDR3 extends over 15 amino acids. The CDR3: CASSRSETGAKEQYF. CDR3 DNA: TGTGCCAGCAGTAGGTCTGAGACAGGGGCTAAAGAGCAGTACTTC.

The rearrangement uses TRBV12-5 and TRBJ2-3, with 10 nucleotides matching TRBD2. V shed 6 bases, J shed 6 bases, and the junction held 9 bases outside the gene matches. The germline V gene has CDR1 LGHNT and CDR2 FRNRAP. CDR3 length equals 15 residues. CDR3 residues: CASGGSGGLGDTQYF. DNA of the CDR3: TGTGCTAGTGGAGGTAGCGGGGGGCTGGGGGATACGCAGTATTTT.

This clone was detected only once. This chain connects TRBV28 to TRBJ2-2; TRBD2 matches at 10 bases. Germline assignment: CDR1 MDHEN and CDR2 SYDVKM. The length of the CDR3 is 16 residues. J was trimmed by 8 bases and V by 6 bases; bases with no gene match: 12. The CDR3 loop reads CASSPGAGGRVGELFF. CDR3 nucleotide sequence: TGTGCCAGCAGCCCCGGAGCGGGGGGGCGGGTTGGGGAGCTGTTTTTT.

This clone was detected only a few times. This chain uses TRBV5-1 with TRBJ2-4; 9 nucleotides match TRBD2. J was trimmed by 1 base and V by 0 bases; bases with no gene match: 2. This CDR3 is built from 16 residues. The V gene's germline CDR1 is SGHRS and CDR2 YFSETQ. The CDR3 DNA reads as TGCGCCAGCAGCTTGGGCAGCGGGGGGGCCAAAAACATTCAGTACTTC. Translating gives CASSLGSGGAKNIQYF.

This chain links TRBV16 with TRBJ1-2; 9 bases are shared with TRBD1. Germline CDR1 and CDR2: KGHSY and FQNENV. This CDR3 comprises 18 residues. V trimming: 4 bases; J trimming: 1 base; junction bases outside the gene matches: 13. The CDR3 DNA follows: TGTGCCAGCAGCCGGCCGGGACAGGGTGTTGGGATTAACTATGGCTACACCTTC. Its translation is CASSRPGQGVGINYGYTF.

The chain recombines TRBV10-3 with TRBJ1-2, with unresolved D. Between the trimmed V and J ends, which lost 1 base and 2 bases, there was a span of 17 bases. Germline V lookup: CDR1 ENHRY, CDR2 SYGVKD. The CDR3 has 17 amino acids. Here the CDR3 DNA reads TGTGCCATCAGTGAGTTCCGTCAAGGAACTATGAACTATGGCTACACCTTC. Protein product: CAISEFRQGTMNYGYTF.

V and J are TRBV4-3 and TRBJ2-7, with 10 bases that match TRBD1. The CDR3 runs to 14 residues. V dropped 3 bases and J dropped 4; count of bases not matched to a gene: 3. Germline CDR1 is LGHNA and CDR2 is YSLEER. The CDR3 region has the DNA TGCGCCAGCAGCCAGCGGGACAGGGGATACGAGCAGTACTTC. Translating gives CASSQRDRGYEQYF.

This clone came up a few times. This chain uses TRBV27 with TRBJ2-3, with 8 nucleotides matching TRBD2. The CDR3 runs 16 residues. CDR1 and CDR2 (germline): MNHEY, SMNVEV (reference sequence). The trim removed 6 bases at V and 2 bases at J, leaving 10 bases unmatched. The CDR3 loop reads CASRDPGLAHTDTQYF. The CDR3 DNA reads as TGTGCCAGCAGGGACCCCGGACTAGCCCACACAGATACGCAGTATTTT.

The chain uses TRBV11-3 and TRBJ1-1; TRBD1 aligns across 8 bases. The CDR3 has 16 residues. Germline V CDR1 and CDR2: SGHNT, YENEEA. The ends lost 5 bases at V and 6 bases at J; junction bases unmatched: 14. As DNA, the CDR3 is TGTGCCAGCAGCCCAGGGGGCGCAGGGGGCTATGCTGAAGCTTTCTTT. It translates to CASSPGGAGGYAEAFF.

This clone was seen a handful of times. V gene TRBV7-9 combines with J gene TRBJ1-5; tentatively, D is TRBD1 (5 bases). The CDR3 consists of 15 residues. Per germline, CDR1 SEHNR and CDR2 FQNEAQ (reference sequence). V gave up 1 base and J gave up 3 bases, with 10 bases separating them. This CDR3 is CASSLGGGLNQPQHF. Here the CDR3 DNA reads TGTGCCAGCAGCTTAGGGGGGGGACTCAATCAGCCCCAGCATTTT.

CDR3 sequence (DNA): TGTGCCAGTAGTATGGGCAGGCTGAACACTGAAGCTTTCTTT. Its translation: CASSMGRLNTEAFF. The rearrangement links TRBV19 to TRBJ1-1; D remains unclear. V lost 3 bases, J lost 0 bases, and 8 bases lay in between. CDR1 is LNHDA and CDR2 is SQIVND in the germline V gene (reference sequence). The CDR3 length is 14 residues.

This clone appeared once. V and J are TRBV25-1 and TRBJ2-4; 12 positions agree with TRBD1. Germline trimming cut 6 bases from V and 7 bases from J; bases unmatched to any gene: 4. There are 14 residues in the CDR3. Germline assignment: CDR1 MGHDK and CDR2 SYGVNS. The DNA of the CDR3 is TGTGCCAGCAGGGGGACAGGGGGCTTGAACATTCAGTACTTC. It codes for CASRGTGGLNIQYF.

The rearrangement uses TRBV2 and TRBJ2-1; 7 positions agree with TRBD1. The ends lost 10 bases at V and 2 bases at J; junction bases unmatched: 8. Germline values: CDR1 SNHLY, CDR2 FYNNEI. The CDR3 spans 14 residues. This CDR3 is CAIMTGNAYNEQFF. For the CDR3, the DNA is TGTGCCATCATGACAGGGAATGCCTACAATGAGCAGTTCTTC.

The genes are TRBV27 and TRBJ1-2, with 9 bases identical to TRBD1. The ends lost 0 bases at V and 4 bases at J; junction bases unmatched: 9. The CDR3 has 17 amino acids. CDR1 is MNHEY and CDR2 is SMNVEV in the germline V gene (reference sequence). The CDR3 DNA reads TGTGCCAGCAGTTTATCGAGTACAGGGGGCAGGGGCTATGGCTACACCTTC. Its protein product is CASSLSSTGGRGYGYTF.

The CDR3 DNA is TGCGCCAGCAGCCAAGGTTACACAGGGTCGGATGGCTACACCTTC. It specifies CASSQGYTGSDGYTF. The rearrangement joins TRBV4-1 to TRBJ1-2, with TRBD1 as a possible D gene (6 bases). Germline V gene sequence: CDR1 MGHRA, CDR2 YSYEKL. Trimming took off 1 base at V and 6 bases at J, with 15 bases between the two ends. The CDR3 is 15 residues long.

The chain recombines TRBV18 with TRBJ1-1; D ambiguous. Trimming stripped 3 bases from V and 1 base from J, with 15 bases between. Germline CDR1 KGHSH, CDR2 LQKENI. This CDR3 region has 16 residues. CDR3 DNA: TGTGCCAGCTCACCCGCGGTGTCCACCCGGAACACTGAAGCTTTCTTT. Protein sequence: CASSPAVSTRNTEAFF.

The chain couples TRBV6-6 to TRBJ2-3, with 9 positions matching TRBD1. V shed 6 bases, J shed 0 bases, and the junction held 4 bases outside the gene matches. The germline V gene has CDR1 MNHNY and CDR2 SVGAGI (reference sequence). CDR3 length equals 15 residues. The CDR3 here is CASRDDRGSTDTQYF. CDR3 DNA sequence: TGTGCCAGCAGAGACGACAGGGGGAGCACAGATACGCAGTATTTT.

There are a few counts of this clone. The genes are TRBV2 and TRBJ2-5; unclear D gene. The CDR3 contains 13 residues. Trimming cost V 2 bases and J 7 bases, with 11 bases left between them. Germline V gene data show CDR1 as SNHLY and CDR2 as FYNNEI. The CDR3 here is CASSESSLGTQYF. DNA for the CDR3: TGTGCCAGCAGTGAATCTAGTCTGGGGACCCAGTACTTC. Full variable domain (missing parts from reference TRBV2 and TRBJ2-5): EPEVTQTPSHQVTQMGQEVILRCVPISNHLYFYWYRQILGQKVEFLVSFYNNEISEKSEIFDDQFSVERPDGSNFTLKIRSTKLEDSAMYFCASSESSLGTQYFGPGTRLLVL.

The genes are TRBV2 and TRBJ2-6; possibly TRBD2 for D (5 bases). Germline assignment: CDR1 SNHLY and CDR2 FYNNEI. Between the trimmed V and J ends, which lost 8 bases and 0 bases, there was a span of 11 bases. The CDR3 has 15 residues. CDR3 sequence reads: CASSADFSGANVLTF. The CDR3 DNA sequence: TGTGCCAGCTCCGCGGACTTCTCTGGGGCCAACGTCCTGACTTTC.

This clone was recorded a few times. The rearrangement uses TRBV2 and TRBJ1-4, with D unclear. CDR1 SNHLY and CDR2 FYNNEI come from the germline V gene. With 7 bases removed from V and 8 bases from J, the gap between germline ends came to 8 bases. CDR3 length: 11 amino acids. As DNA, the CDR3 is TGTGCCAGCACCAGTTTCGAAAAACTGTTTTTT. Protein product: CASTSFEKLFF.

The rearrangement links TRBV30 to TRBJ2-7; D possibly corresponds to TRBD1 (5 bases). From germline, CDR1 is GTSNPN and CDR2 SVGIG (reference sequence). The CDR3 runs to 14 residues. The V end lost 3 bases, the J end lost 2 bases, and 14 bases lay between the germline ends. In DNA form, the CDR3 reads TGTGCCTGGAGCGGAAAGGGGTCTCCCTACGAGCAGTACTTC. Translated: CAWSGKGSPYEQYF.

This clone was recorded once. The chain recombines TRBV9 with TRBJ1-5; TRBD1 matches 8 bases. Trimming took 3 bases from V and 2 from J; bases not matched to a gene: 7. Germline V gene sequence: CDR1 SGDLS, CDR2 YYNGEE. The CDR3 spans 16 residues. The CDR3 here is CASSAGTGGGNQPQHF. The CDR3 region has the DNA TGTGCCAGCAGCGCTGGAACAGGGGGAGGCAATCAGCCCCAGCATTTT.

This clone occurred once. Because it lacks the conserved phenylalanine or tryptophan at the end, this CDR3 is likely a read error. The chain is built from TRBV15 and TRBJ1-2, with a possible D match to TRBD1 (6 bases). The CDR3 has 15 residues. CDR1 is LNHNV and CDR2 is YYDKDF in the germline V gene (reference sequence). Trimming left V 0 bases short and J 7 bases short, with 15 bases between. The CDR3 DNA follows: TGTGCCACCAGCAGAGATCAGGCAGGGGCTCTTGGCTACACCGTC. It encodes CATSRDQAGALGYTV.

The chain carries TRBV10-1 and TRBJ1-1; D might be TRBD1 (6 bases). Trimming pared 9 bases from V and 1 base from J, leaving 12 bases between. Germline V lookup: CDR1 WNHNN, CDR2 SYGVQD (reference sequence). The CDR3 has 13 amino acids. CDR3 in amino acids: CARAKQGNTEAFF. The CDR3 DNA is TGCGCCAGAGCGAAACAGGGGAACACTGAAGCTTTCTTT.

A single count supports this clone. The V gene is TRBV7-9, the J gene TRBJ1-1, with 8 bases that match TRBD1. With 4 bases clipped from V and 7 bases from J, the junction kept 8 bases outside the gene matches. CDR3 size: 14 residues. From germline, CDR1 is SEHNR and CDR2 FQNEAQ (reference sequence). CDR3 amino acids: CASSSGTGEFEAFF. The CDR3 DNA reads as TGTGCCAGCAGCTCGGGGACAGGAGAATTTGAAGCTTTCTTT.

As concerns this clone: The junction shows a germline mismatch at one end, possibly a read error. J is TRBJ2-3 and V is TRBV7-7; 7 nucleotides agree with TRBD2. Germline values: CDR1 SSHAT, CDR2 FNYEAQ (reference sequence). This CDR3 spans 16 amino acids. Written as DNA, the CDR3 is TGTGCTAGCAGCATTCCGAGCGGGACTAACACAGATACGCAGTATTTT. It encodes CASSIPSGTNTDTQYF.

In nucleotides, the CDR3 is TGCGCCAGCAGCCAAGCATCGGTAGCGGCCTGGTCCTACGAGCAGTACTTC. This encodes CASSQASVAAWSYEQYF. The chain joins TRBV4-1 to TRBJ2-7, with D perhaps TRBD2 (6 bases). CDR1 and CDR2 (germline): MGHRA, YSYEKL. V shed 1 base and J shed 1 base, with 17 bases lying between them. This CDR3 region has 17 residues.